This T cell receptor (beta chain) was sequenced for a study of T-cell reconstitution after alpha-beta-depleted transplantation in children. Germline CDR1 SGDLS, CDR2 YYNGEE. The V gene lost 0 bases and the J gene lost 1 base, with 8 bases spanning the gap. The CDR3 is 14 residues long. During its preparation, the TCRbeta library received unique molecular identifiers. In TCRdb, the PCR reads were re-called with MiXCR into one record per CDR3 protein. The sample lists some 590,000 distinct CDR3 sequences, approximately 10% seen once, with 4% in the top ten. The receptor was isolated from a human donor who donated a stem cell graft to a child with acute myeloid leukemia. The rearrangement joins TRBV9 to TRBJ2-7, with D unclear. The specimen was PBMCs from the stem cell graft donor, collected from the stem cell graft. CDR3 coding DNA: TGTGCCAGCAGCGTAGATTGGGGATCCTACGAGCAGTACTTC. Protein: CASSVDWGSYEQYF.